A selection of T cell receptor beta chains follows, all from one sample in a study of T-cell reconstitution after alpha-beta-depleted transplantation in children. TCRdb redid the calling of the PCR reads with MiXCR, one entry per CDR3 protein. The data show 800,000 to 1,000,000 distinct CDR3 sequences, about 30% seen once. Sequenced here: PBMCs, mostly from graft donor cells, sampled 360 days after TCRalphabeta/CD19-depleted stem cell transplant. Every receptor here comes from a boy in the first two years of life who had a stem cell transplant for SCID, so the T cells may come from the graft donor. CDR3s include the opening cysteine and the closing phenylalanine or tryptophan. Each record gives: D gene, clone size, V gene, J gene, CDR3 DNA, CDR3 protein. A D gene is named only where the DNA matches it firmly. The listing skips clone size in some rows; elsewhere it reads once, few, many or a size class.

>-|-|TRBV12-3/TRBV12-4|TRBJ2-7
TGTGCCAGCAGCTCAGGGAACCCGCGAGAGCAGTACTTC
CASSSGNPREQYF
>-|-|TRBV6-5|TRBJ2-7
TGTGCCAGCAGTTACGCGGGACCAGTCTACGAGCAGTACTTC
CASSYAGPVYEQYF
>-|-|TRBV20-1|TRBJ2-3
TGCAGTGCTCCAGGGGACAGCACAGATACGCAGTATTTT
CSAPGDSTDTQYF
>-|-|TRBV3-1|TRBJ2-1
TGTGCCAGCAGCCCGAAAGGGGGGGGCGCGGGCAATGAGCAGTTCTTC
CASSPKGGGAGNEQFF
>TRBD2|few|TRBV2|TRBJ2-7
TGTGCCAGCAGTGAGCCCCTAGCGGTAGGGGTCGGCTACGAGCAGTACTTC
CASSEPLAVGVGYEQYF
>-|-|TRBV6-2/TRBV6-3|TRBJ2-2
TGTGCCAGCAGTTGGGACGTTCCGGGACCGCCAGTCACCGGGGAGCTGTTTTTT
CASSWDVPGPPVTGELFF
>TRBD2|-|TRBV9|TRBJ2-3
TGTGCCAGCAGCGGCGGACTAGCGGGGGGTTTTACTAGCACAGATACGCAGTATTTT
CASSGGLAGGFTSTDTQYF
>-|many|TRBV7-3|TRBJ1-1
TGTGCCAGCAGCGTCACAGGGACCACTGAAGCTTTCTTT
CASSVTGTTEAFF
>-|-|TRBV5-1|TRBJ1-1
TGCGCCAGCAGCTTGGTGGAGGGACCCCTGAACACTGAAGCTTTCTTT
CASSLVEGPLNTEAFF
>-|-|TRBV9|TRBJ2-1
TGTGCCAGCGAAGCGGGACAGAACTACAATGAGCAGTTCTTC
CASEAGQNYNEQFF
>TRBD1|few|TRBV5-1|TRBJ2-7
TGCGCCAGCAGCTTGGAAGGGACAGGGAACTACGAGCAGTACTTC
CASSLEGTGNYEQYF
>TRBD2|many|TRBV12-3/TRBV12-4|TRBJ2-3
TGTGCCAGCAGTCCACGGGGGGGATACACAGATACGCAGTATTTT
CASSPRGGYTDTQYF
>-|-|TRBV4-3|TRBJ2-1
TGCGCCAGCAGCCAAGATTTTTTCGGGGAATATGAGCAGTTCTTC
CASSQDFFGEYEQFF
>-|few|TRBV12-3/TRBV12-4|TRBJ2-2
TGTGCCAGCAGCTTGAGGGGACCCGGGGAGCTGTTTTTT
CASSLRGPGELFF
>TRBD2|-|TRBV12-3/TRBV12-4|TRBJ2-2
TGTGCCAGCAAATCGGGGGGGCTGAACACCGGGGAGCTGTTTTTT
CASKSGGLNTGELFF
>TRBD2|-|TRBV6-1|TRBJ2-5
TGTGCCAGCACCTCATCCCGGGGGGTAGGCGAGACCCAGTACTTC
CASTSSRGVGETQYF
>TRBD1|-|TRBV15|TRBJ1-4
TGTGCCACCAGCAAGGACAGGCTGGATGAAAAACTGTTTTTT
CATSKDRLDEKLFF
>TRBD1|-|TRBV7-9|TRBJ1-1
TGTGCCAGCAGCCACTCAGGTCAGGGGGCCTGGGAAGCTTTCTTT
CASSHSGQGAWEAFF
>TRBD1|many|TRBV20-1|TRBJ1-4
TGCAGTGCCCCGGACAGGGGTAATGAAAAACTGTTTTTT
CSAPDRGNEKLFF
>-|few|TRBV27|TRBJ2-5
TGTGCCAGCAGTCCGCCGGGGGCGGAGGAGACCCAGTACTTC
CASSPPGAEETQYF
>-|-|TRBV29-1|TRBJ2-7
TGCAGCGCAACTCTGGACATCGACGAGCAGTACTTC
CSATLDIDEQYF
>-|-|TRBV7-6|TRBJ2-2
TGTGCCAGCGGCTTACCCCCCGCGGGGGCGATCACCGGGGAGCTGTTTTTT
CASGLPPAGAITGELFF
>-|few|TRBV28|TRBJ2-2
TGTGCCAGCAGTTTAGAAGAGGGCCCGAACACCGGGGAGCTGTTTTTT
CASSLEEGPNTGELFF
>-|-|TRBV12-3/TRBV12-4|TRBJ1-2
TGTGCCAGCAGTGCCGTTCCCCTTCGAACTGGCTACACCTTC
CASSAVPLRTGYTF
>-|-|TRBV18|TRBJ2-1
TGTGCCAGCTCATCGGCCACACGAGCCTACAATGAGCAGTTCTTC
CASSSATRAYNEQFF
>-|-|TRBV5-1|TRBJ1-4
TGCGCCAGCAGCTTTGGGCAGCCTAATGAAAAACTGTTTTTT
CASSFGQPNEKLFF
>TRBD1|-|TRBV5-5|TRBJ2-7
TGTGCCAGCAGCTTGGCTCCGGGACAGGTCACCTACGAGCAGTACTTC
CASSLAPGQVTYEQYF
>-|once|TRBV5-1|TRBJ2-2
TGCGCCAGCAGGGCGGGCTACACCGGGGAGCTGTTTTTT
CASRAGYTGELFF
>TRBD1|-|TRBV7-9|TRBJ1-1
TGTGCCAGCAGCACCCACAGGGGCGCCGTGAACACTGAAGCTTTCTTT
CASSTHRGAVNTEAFF
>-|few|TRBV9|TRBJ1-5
TGTGCCAGCGGCACCGGCAATCAGCCCCAGCATTTT
CASGTGNQPQHF
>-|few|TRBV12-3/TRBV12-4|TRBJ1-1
TGTGCCACTCGGTACTCGTGGGGCGGGAACACTGAAGCTTTCTTT
CATRYSWGGNTEAFF
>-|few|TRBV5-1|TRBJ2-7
TGCGCCAGCAGCTTCGGCAAGGGGTCCAGCGACGAGCAGTACTTC
CASSFGKGSSDEQYF
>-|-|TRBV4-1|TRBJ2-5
TGCGCCAGCAGCCAAGGATGGGGTTTCCAAGAGACCCAGTACTTC
CASSQGWGFQETQYF
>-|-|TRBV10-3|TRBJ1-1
TGTGCCATCAGTGAGTCAAGGGGGGGAAACACTGAAGCTTTCTTT
CAISESRGGNTEAFF
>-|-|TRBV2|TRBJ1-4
TGTGCCAGCAGCGCCTTAACAGCCCTTGAAAAACTGTTTTTT
CASSALTALEKLFF
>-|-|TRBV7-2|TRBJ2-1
TGTGCCAGCAGCTTATTTGTGGGGCCTGAGCAGTTCTTC
CASSLFVGPEQFF
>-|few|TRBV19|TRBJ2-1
TGTGCCAGTAGCTCCCGGGGAGCGGTTAACGACAATGAGCAGTTCTTC
CASSSRGAVNDNEQFF
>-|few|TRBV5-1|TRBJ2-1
TGCGCGGCCGGGGTGGGACCCGACAATGAGCAGTTCTTC
CAAGVGPDNEQFF
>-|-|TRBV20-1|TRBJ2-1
TGCAGTGCTAGAGCCCCGGGAAATGAGCAGTTCTTC
CSARAPGNEQFF
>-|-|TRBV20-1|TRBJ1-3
TGCAGTGCAACCCTGGCCGTTGGAAACACCATATATTTT
CSATLAVGNTIYF
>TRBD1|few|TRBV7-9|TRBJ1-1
TGTGCCAGCAGAATACCAGACAGGGCCACTGAAGCTTTCTTT
CASRIPDRATEAFF
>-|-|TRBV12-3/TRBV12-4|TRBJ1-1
TGTGCCAGCACTTCGCCGCAGGGTGCCATGAACACTGAAGCTTTCTTT
CASTSPQGAMNTEAFF
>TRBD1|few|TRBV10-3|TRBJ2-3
TGTGCCATCGGCGCACTAACAGGGGATCGGGCAGATACGCAGTATTTT
CAIGALTGDRADTQYF
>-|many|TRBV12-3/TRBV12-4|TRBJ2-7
TGTGCCAGCAGTTTAGGGTACTCCTACGAGCAGTACTTC
CASSLGYSYEQYF
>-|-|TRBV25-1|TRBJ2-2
TGTGCCAGCAGTGAACAGCCTATCCCCGGGGAGCTGTTTTTT
CASSEQPIPGELFF
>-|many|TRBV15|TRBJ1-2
TGTGCCACCAGCAGAGATTATGGAATCTATGGCTACACCTTC
CATSRDYGIYGYTF